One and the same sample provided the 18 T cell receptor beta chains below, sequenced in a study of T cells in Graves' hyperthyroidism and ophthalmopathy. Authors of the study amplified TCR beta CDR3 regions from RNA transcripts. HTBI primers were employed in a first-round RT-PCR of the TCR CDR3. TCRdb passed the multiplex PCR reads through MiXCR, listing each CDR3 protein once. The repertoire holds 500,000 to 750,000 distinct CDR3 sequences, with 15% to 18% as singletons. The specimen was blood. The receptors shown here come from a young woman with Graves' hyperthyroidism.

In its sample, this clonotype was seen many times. The CDR3 DNA sequence: TGTGCCAGCAGTCTCCAAGACAGGAAACAAGAGACCCAGTACTTC. This gives the protein CASSLQDRKQETQYF. The chain carries TRBV28 and TRBJ2-5; a possible D gene is TRBD1 (6 bases). This CDR3 is built from 15 residues. With 5 bases removed from V and 2 bases from J, the gap between germline ends came to 15 bases. In germline, CDR1 is MDHEN, CDR2 SYDVKM.

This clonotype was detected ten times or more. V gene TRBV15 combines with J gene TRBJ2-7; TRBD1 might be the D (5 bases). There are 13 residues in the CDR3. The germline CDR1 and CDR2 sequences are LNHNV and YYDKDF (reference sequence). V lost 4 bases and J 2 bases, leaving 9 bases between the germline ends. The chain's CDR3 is CATSKQEPYEQYF. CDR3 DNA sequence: TGTGCCACCAGCAAACAGGAGCCCTACGAGCAGTACTTC.

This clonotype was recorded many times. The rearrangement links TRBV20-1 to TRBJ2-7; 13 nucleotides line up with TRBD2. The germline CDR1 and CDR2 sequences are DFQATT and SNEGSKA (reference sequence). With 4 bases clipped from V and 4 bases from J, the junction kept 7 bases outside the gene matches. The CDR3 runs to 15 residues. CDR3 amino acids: CSAKTGLAGVYEQYF. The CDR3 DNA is TGCAGTGCTAAAACTGGACTAGCGGGAGTGTACGAGCAGTACTTC.

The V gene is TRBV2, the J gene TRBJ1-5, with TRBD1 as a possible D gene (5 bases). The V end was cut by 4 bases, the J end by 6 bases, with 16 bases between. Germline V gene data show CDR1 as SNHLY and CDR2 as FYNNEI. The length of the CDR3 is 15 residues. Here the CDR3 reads CASSVSGQGFQPQHF. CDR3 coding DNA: TGTGCCAGCAGTGTGTCGGGGCAGGGTTTTCAGCCCCAGCATTTT.

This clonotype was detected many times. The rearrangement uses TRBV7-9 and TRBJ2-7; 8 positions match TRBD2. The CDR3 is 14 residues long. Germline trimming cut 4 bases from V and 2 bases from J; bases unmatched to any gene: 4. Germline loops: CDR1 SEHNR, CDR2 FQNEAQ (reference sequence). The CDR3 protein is CASSSSGLAYEQYF. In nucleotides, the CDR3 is TGTGCCAGCAGCTCCTCGGGACTAGCCTACGAGCAGTACTTC.

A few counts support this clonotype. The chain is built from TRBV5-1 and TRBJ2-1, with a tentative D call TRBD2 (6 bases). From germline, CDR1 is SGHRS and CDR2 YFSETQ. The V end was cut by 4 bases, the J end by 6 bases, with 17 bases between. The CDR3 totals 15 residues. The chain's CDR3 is CASSPTLASFNEQFF. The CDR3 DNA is TGCGCCAGCAGCCCGACACTAGCTAGTTTCAATGAGCAGTTCTTC.

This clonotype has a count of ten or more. The CDR3 reads CASSSLSGRAPDTQYF. The CDR3 coding sequence is TGCGCCAGCAGCTCCCTTAGCGGGAGGGCCCCAGATACGCAGTATTTT. The chain combines TRBV5-1 with TRBJ2-3; 11 bases align to TRBD2. CDR1 is SGHRS and CDR2 is YFSETQ in the germline V gene. This CDR3 has 16 amino acids. The V segment lost 3 bases and the J segment 4 bases; nucleotides outside the gene matches: 7.

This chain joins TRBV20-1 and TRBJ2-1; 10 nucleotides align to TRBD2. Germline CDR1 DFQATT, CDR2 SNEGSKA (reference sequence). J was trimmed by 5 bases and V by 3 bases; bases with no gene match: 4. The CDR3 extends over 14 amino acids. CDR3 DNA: TGCAGTGCTAGGGGACTAGCGATTCACAATGAGCAGTTCTTC. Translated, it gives CSARGLAIHNEQFF.

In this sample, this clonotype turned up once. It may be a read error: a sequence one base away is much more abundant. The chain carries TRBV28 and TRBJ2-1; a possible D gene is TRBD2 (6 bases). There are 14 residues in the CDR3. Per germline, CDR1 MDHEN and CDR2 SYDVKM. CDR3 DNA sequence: TGTGCCAGCAGTTTTGGAGGGAACTACAATGAGCAGCTCTTC. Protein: CASSFGGNYNEQLF.

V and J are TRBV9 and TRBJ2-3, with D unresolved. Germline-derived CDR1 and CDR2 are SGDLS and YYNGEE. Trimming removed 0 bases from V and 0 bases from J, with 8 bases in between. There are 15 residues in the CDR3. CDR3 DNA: TGTGCCAGCAGCGTAGTGGGCACGAGCACAGATACGCAGTATTTT. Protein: CASSVVGTSTDTQYF. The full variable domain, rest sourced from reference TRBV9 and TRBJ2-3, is DSGVTQTPKHLITATGQRVTLRCSPRSGDLSVYWYQQSLDQGLQFLIQYYNGEERAKGNILERFSAQQFPDLHSELNLSSLELGDSALYFCASSVVGTSTDTQYFGPGTRLTVL.

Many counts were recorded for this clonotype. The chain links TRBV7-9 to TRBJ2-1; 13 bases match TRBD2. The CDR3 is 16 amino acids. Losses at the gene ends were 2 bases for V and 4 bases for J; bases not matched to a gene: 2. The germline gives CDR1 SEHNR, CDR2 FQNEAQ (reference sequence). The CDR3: CASSLRLAGGYNEQFF. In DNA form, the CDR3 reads TGTGCCAGCAGCTTAAGACTAGCGGGAGGATACAATGAGCAGTTCTTC.

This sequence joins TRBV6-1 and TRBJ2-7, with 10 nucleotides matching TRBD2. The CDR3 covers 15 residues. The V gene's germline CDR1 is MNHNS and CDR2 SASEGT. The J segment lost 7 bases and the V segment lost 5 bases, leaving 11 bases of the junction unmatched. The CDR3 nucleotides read TGTGCCAGCAGTTATACAGCGGGAGGGCCGAGGGAGCAGTACTTC. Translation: CASSYTAGGPREQYF.

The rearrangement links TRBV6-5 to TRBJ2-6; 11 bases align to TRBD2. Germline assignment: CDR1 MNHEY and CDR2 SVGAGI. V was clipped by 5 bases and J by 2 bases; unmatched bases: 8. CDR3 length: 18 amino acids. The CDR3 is CASSTFLAGGAGANVLTF. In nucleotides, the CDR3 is TGTGCCAGCAGTACTTTCTTAGCGGGAGGGGCTGGGGCCAACGTCCTGACTTTC.

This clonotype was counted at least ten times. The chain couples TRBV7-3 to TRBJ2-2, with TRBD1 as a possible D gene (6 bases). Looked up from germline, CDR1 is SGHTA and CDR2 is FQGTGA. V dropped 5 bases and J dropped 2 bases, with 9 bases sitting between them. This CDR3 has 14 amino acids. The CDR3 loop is CASSPTGNTGELFF. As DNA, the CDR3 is TGTGCCAGCAGCCCGACAGGAAACACCGGGGAGCTGTTTTTT. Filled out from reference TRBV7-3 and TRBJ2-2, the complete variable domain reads GAGVSQTPSNKVTEKGKYVELRCDPISGHTALYWYRQSLGQGPEFLIYFQGTGAADDSGLPNDRFFAVRPEGSVSTLKIQRTERGDSAVYLCASSPTGNTGELFFGEGSRLTVL.

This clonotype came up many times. CDR3 nucleotides: TGTGCCAGCAGCTCACCTATAGCGGAGATCACAGATACGCAGTATTTT. This sequence encodes CASSSPIAEITDTQYF. The chain couples TRBV7-9 to TRBJ2-3, with D possibly matching TRBD2 (6 bases). The CDR3 consists of 16 residues. Germline values: CDR1 SEHNR, CDR2 FQNEAQ (reference sequence). The V end lost 4 bases, the J end lost 2 bases, and 16 bases lay between the germline ends.

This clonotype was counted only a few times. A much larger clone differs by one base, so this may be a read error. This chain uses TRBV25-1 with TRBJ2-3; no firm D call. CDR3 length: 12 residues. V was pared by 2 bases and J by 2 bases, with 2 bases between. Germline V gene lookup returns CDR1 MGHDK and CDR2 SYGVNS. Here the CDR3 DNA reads TGTGCCAGCAGTGAACTCACAGATACGCAGTATTTT. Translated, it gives CASSELTDTQYF.

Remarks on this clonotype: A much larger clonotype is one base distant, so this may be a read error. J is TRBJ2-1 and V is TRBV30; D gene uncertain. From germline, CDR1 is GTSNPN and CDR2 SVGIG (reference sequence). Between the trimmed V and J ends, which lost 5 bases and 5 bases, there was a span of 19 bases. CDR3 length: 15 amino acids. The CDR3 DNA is TGTGCCTGGGGAGATGATGGAGCAGTAAACAATGAGCAGTTCTTC. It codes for CAWGDDGAVNNEQFF.

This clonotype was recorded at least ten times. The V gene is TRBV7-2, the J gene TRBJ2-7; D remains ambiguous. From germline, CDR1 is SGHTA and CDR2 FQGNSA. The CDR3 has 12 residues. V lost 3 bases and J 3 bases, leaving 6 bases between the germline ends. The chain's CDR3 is CASSFAFYEQYF. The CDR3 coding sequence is TGTGCCAGCAGCTTCGCATTCTACGAGCAGTACTTC.